What follows are 18 T cell receptor beta chains derived from one specimen sequenced in a study of T cell responses to AZD1222 COVID-19 vaccine. The data were produced by immunoSEQ multiplex PCR, yet TCRdb's version contains in-frame clones alone and is incomplete. The sample carries about 120,000 clones, roughly 90% recorded once. The sample in question was peripheral blood, obtained on day 0 of AZD1222 vaccination. All receptors derive from an adult in good health.

The CDR3 loop reads CASSLGYLRTGSRNEQFF. CDR3 bases: TGTGCCAGCAGCTTAGGTTATTTGAGGACAGGATCTCGCAATGAGCAGTTCTTC. The gene calls are TRBV11-3 and TRBJ2-1; TRBD1 agrees at 7 bases. V shed 1 base, J shed 6 bases, and the junction held 15 bases outside the gene matches. CDR3 length: 18 residues. Germline loops: CDR1 SGHNT, CDR2 YENEEA.

This chain uses TRBV28 with TRBJ1-2, with D uncertain. The V gene lost 1 base and the J gene lost 0 bases, with 3 bases spanning the gap. The CDR3 loop spans 13 amino acids. In germline, CDR1 is MDHEN, CDR2 SYDVKM. Here the CDR3 DNA reads TGTGCCAGCAGTTTATTCGCTAACTATGGCTACACCTTC. It is translated as CASSLFANYGYTF.

This chain links TRBV7-2 with TRBJ1-1; no clear D. Germline V CDR1 and CDR2: SGHTA, FQGNSA. V dropped 7 bases and J dropped 1 base, with 13 bases sitting between them. This CDR3 region has 14 residues. CDR3 sequence reads: CASTPGRTNTEAFF. Here the CDR3 DNA reads TGTGCCAGCACCCCCGGGAGGACGAACACTGAAGCTTTCTTT.

This rearrangement joins TRBV27 to TRBJ2-3; 10 bases map to TRBD2. This CDR3 has 15 residues. The V gene's germline CDR1 is MNHEY and CDR2 SMNVEV (reference sequence). The V segment lost 5 bases and the J segment 2 bases; nucleotides outside the gene matches: 4. In DNA, the CDR3 is TGTGCCAGCAGTAAGGGACTAGCGAACACAGATACGCAGTATTTT. Translated: CASSKGLANTDTQYF.

V and J are TRBV5-1 and TRBJ1-4; D unclear. Trimming took off 0 bases at V and 4 bases at J, with 7 bases between the two ends. Germline V gene data show CDR1 as SGHRS and CDR2 as YFSETQ. The CDR3 length is 14 residues. The CDR3 region is CASSLESLNEKLFF. Here the CDR3 DNA reads TGCGCCAGCAGCTTGGAAAGCCTTAATGAAAAACTGTTTTTT.

The chain combines TRBV27 with TRBJ1-2, with TRBD1 matching over 12 bases. J was trimmed by 7 bases and V by 7 bases; bases with no gene match: 7. The CDR3 covers 14 residues. Looked up from germline, CDR1 is MNHEY and CDR2 is SMNVEV (reference sequence). In DNA, the CDR3 is TGTGCCAGCAATCACCGGGACAGGGGGCTTGGCTACACCTTC. It translates to CASNHRDRGLGYTF.

This sequence joins TRBV11-2 and TRBJ1-3; D possibly corresponds to TRBD1 (5 bases). The CDR3 consists of 15 residues. Germline assignment: CDR1 SGHAT and CDR2 FQNNGV. Between the trimmed V and J ends, which lost 5 bases and 0 bases, there was a span of 11 bases. The CDR3 loop is CASSPGGSSGNTIYF. The CDR3, as DNA: TGTGCCAGCAGCCCGGGGGGGAGCTCTGGAAACACCATATATTTT.

The gene calls are TRBV7-2 and TRBJ1-6; D is uncertain. The CDR3 sequence is 17 residues long. CDR1 and CDR2 from the germline V gene are SGHTA and FQGNSA. The ends were cut back, 0 bases at V and 6 bases at J, with 15 bases in the middle. This CDR3 is CASSLATGSALNSPLHF. The CDR3 bases are TGTGCCAGCAGCTTAGCAACCGGGTCAGCCCTTAATTCACCCCTCCACTTT.

This chain uses TRBV4-3 with TRBJ1-1; tentative D call: TRBD1 (6 bases). CDR3 size: 19 residues. The germline V and J ends were trimmed by 3 bases and 3 bases, with 26 bases remaining between them. Germline V CDR1 and CDR2: LGHNA, YSLEER. In DNA, the CDR3 is TGCGCCAGCAGCCAGCACAACTGGGACACGACGGAGTTTGACACTGAAGCTTTCTTT. Residues: CASSQHNWDTTEFDTEAFF.

This chain joins TRBV3-1 (or the pseudogene TRBV3-2) and TRBJ1-5; D might be TRBD1 (6 bases). Between the trimmed V and J ends, which lost 3 bases and 0 bases, there was a span of 6 bases. The CDR3 totals 14 residues. Germline V CDR1 and CDR2: LGHDT, YNNKEL (reference sequence). Here the CDR3 DNA reads TGTGCCAGCAGCCAGGGGGCTAGCAATCAGCCCCAGCATTTT. It yields the protein CASSQGASNQPQHF.

This sequence joins TRBV5-1 and TRBJ2-3, with 9 bases fitting TRBD2. The J segment lost 2 bases and the V segment lost 0 bases, leaving 13 bases of the junction unmatched. Germline-derived CDR1 and CDR2 are SGHRS and YFSETQ. The CDR3 covers 19 residues. The CDR3 DNA reads TGCGCCAGCAGCTTGGGTCTAGCGGGGCTCAGGGAGGACACAGATACGCAGTATTTT. Its translation is CASSLGLAGLREDTDTQYF.

V gene TRBV12-3 or TRBV12-4 combines with J gene TRBJ1-5, with D hard to call. The CDR3 runs 13 residues. Trimming removed 8 bases from V and 10 bases from J, with 18 bases in between. This chain's CDR3 is CASGSRRDRPQHF. For the CDR3, the DNA is TGTGCCAGCGGCTCGCGGAGGGATCGACCCCAGCATTTT.

J is TRBJ1-6 and V is TRBV28; possible D gene TRBD1, 6 bases. Germline V gene lookup returns CDR1 MDHEN and CDR2 SYDVKM. The CDR3 loop spans 14 amino acids. V gave up 4 bases and J gave up 6 bases, with 10 bases separating them. The CDR3 DNA reads TGTGCCAGCAGTTCGGGACACCCTAATTCACCCCTCCACTTT. Translation: CASSSGHPNSPLHF. Looking up the rest from reference TRBV28 and TRBJ1-6 gives the full variable domain: DVKVTQSSRYLVKRTGEKVFLECVQDMDHENMFWYRQDPGLGLRLIYFSYDVKMKEKGDIPEGYSVSREKKERFSLILESASTNQTSMYLCASSSGHPNSPLHFGNGTRLTVT.

V and J are TRBV7-2 and TRBJ1-1; TRBD1 is a possible D gene (5 bases). The CDR3 has 16 amino acids. The germline CDR1 and CDR2 sequences are SGHTA and FQGNSA. V dropped 5 bases and J dropped 3 bases, with 19 bases sitting between them. The CDR3 DNA is TGTGCCAGCAGCCAGCCGGGCGACAGATTTTACACTGAAGCTTTCTTT. Protein sequence: CASSQPGDRFYTEAFF.

The chain is built from TRBV11-2 and TRBJ1-2; the D is unclear. V was cut by 0 bases and J by 3 bases, with 17 bases left in between. Looked up from germline, CDR1 is SGHAT and CDR2 is FQNNGV. The CDR3 spans 17 residues. The CDR3 region has the DNA TGTGCCAGCAGCTTAGACCCGGGTAGGAGGATCCACTATGGCTACACCTTC. Translating gives CASSLDPGRRIHYGYTF.

The chain employs TRBV29-1 and TRBJ1-1; D not certain. Trimming removed 5 bases at V and 3 bases at J, with 10 bases between. This CDR3 comprises 12 residues. Looked up from germline, CDR1 is SQVTM and CDR2 is ANQGSEA. The CDR3 DNA reads TGCAGCGTTCATGTTCGGGACACTGAAGCTTTCTTT. This encodes CSVHVRDTEAFF.

The chain carries TRBV9 and TRBJ2-1; a weak D match, TRBD2 (6 bases). The CDR3 spans 15 residues. The V and J ends lost 4 bases and 0 bases respectively, with 11 bases between them. Germline-derived CDR1 and CDR2 are SGDLS and YYNGEE. Here the CDR3 reads CASSFSGFSYNEQFF. CDR3 sequence (DNA): TGTGCCAGCAGCTTTAGCGGCTTCTCCTACAATGAGCAGTTCTTC.

The rearrangement links TRBV7-8 to TRBJ1-5, with D uncertain. Trimming stripped 5 bases from V and 0 bases from J, with 8 bases between. Germline V lookup: CDR1 SGHVS, CDR2 FQNEAQ. This CDR3 contains 14 residues. DNA of the CDR3: TGTGCCAGCAGCCTGACAAATAGCAATCAGCCCCAGCATTTT. This encodes CASSLTNSNQPQHF.